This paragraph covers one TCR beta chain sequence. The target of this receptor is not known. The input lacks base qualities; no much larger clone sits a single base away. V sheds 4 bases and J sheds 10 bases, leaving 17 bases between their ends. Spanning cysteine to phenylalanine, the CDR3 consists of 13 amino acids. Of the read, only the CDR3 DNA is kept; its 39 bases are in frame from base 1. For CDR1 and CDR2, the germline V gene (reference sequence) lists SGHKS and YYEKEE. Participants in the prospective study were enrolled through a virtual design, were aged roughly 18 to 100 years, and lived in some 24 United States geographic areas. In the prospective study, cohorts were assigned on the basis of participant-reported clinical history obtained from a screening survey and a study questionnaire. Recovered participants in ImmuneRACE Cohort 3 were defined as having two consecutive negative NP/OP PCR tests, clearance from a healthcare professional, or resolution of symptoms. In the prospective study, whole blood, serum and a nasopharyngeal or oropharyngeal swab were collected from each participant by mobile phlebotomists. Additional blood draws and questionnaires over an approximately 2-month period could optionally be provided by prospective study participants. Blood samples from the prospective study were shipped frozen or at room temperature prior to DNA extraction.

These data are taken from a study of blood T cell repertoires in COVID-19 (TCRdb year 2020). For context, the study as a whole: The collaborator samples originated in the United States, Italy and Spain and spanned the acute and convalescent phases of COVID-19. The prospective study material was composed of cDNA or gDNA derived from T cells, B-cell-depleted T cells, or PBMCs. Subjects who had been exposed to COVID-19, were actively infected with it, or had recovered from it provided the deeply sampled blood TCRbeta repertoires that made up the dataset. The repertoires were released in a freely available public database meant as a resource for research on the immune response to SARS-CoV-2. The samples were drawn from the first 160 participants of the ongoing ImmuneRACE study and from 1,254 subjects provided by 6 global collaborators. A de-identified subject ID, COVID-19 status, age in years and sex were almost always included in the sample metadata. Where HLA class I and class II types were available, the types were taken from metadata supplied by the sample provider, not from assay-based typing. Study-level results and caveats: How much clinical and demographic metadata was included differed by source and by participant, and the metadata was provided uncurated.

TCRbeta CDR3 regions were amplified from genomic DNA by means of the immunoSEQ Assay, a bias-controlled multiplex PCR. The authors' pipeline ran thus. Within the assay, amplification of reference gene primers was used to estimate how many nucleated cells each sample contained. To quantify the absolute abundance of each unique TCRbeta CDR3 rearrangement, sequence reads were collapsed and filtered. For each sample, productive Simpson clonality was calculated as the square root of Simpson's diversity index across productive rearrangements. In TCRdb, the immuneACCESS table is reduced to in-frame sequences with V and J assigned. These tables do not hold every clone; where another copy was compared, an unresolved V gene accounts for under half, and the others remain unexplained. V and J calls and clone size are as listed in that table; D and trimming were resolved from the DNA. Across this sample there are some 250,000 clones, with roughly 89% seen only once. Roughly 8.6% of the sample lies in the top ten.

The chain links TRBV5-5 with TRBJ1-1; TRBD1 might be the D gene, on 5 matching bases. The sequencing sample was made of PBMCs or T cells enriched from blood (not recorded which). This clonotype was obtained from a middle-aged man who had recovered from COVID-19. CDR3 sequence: CASSDPGGARAFF. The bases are TGTGCCAGCAGCGACCCGGGAGGGGCGCGAGCTTTCTTT.